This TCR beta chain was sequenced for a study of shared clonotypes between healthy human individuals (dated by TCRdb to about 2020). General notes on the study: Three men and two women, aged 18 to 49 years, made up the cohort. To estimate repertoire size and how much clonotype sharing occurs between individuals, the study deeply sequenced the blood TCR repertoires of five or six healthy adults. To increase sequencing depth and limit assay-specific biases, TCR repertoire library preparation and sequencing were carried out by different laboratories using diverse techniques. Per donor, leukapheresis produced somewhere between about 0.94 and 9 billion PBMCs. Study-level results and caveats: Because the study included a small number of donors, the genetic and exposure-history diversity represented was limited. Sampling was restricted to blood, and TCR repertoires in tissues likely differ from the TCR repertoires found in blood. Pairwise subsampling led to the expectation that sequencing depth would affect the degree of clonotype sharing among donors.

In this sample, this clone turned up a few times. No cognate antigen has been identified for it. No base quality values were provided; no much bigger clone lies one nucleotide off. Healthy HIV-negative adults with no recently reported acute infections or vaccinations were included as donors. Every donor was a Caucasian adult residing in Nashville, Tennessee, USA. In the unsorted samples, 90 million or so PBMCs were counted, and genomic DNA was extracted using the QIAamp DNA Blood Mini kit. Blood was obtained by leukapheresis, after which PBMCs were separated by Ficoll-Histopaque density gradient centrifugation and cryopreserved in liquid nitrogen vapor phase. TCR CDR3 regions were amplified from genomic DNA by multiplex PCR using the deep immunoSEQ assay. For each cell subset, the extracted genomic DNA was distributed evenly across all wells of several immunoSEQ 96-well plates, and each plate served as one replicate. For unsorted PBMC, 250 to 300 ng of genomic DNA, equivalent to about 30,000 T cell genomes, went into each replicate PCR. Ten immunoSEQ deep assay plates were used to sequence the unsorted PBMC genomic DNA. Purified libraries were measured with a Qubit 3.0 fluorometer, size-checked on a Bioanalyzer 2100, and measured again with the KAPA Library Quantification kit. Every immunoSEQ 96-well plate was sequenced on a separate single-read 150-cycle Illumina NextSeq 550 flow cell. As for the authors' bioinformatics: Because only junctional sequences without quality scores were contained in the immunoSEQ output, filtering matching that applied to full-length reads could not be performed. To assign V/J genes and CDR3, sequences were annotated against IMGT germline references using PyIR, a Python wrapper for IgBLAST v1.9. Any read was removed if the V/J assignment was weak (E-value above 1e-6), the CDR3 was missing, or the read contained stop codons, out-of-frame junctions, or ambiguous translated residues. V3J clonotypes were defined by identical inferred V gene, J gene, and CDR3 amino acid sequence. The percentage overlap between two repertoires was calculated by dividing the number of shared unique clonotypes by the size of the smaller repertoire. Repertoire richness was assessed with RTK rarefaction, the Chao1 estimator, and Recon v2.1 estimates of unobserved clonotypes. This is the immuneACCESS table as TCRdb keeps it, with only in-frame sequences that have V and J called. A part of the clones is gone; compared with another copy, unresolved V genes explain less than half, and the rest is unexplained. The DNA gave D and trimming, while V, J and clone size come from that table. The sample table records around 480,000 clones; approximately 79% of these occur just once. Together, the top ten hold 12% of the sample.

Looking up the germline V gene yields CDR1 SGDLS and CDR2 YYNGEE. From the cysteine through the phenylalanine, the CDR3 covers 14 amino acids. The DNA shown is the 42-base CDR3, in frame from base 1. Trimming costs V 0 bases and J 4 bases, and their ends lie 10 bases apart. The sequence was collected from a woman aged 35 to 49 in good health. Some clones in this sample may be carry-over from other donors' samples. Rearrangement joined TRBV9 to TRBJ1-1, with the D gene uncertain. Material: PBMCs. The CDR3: CASSVEIGPTEAFF. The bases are TGTGCCAGCAGCGTAGAGATCGGCCCCACTGAAGCTTTCTTT. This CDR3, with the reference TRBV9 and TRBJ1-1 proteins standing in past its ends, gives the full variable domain DSGVTQTPKHLITATGQRVTLRCSPRSGDLSVYWYQQSLDQGLQFLIQYYNGEERAKGNILERFSAQQFPDLHSELNLSSLELGDSALYFCASSVEIGPTEAFFGQGTRLTVV.